Listed below are T cell receptor beta chains from one sample, sequenced in a study of CD8 T cells in ankylosing spondylitis. TCRdb re-called the 5' RACE reads with MiXCR, one entry per CDR3 protein. The repertoire includes around 490,000 distinct CDR3 sequences, approximately 5% of them detected once, and around 3.4% sits in the top ten. The specimen was blood, either unsorted or a sorted T cell fraction (not recorded which). All receptors come from a male donor with ankylosing spondylitis. Each CDR3 is given without its conserved first and last residue. Fields, in order: clone size, V gene, J gene, CDR3 protein. Only some rows state a clone size, as once, few, many or a class for expanded clones.

>many|TRBV5-5|TRBJ2-7
ASSRIGTRTYEQY
>many|TRBV9|TRBJ2-3
ASSVGLAAHTDTQY
>few|TRBV7-2|TRBJ2-1
ASSLGAGPSYNEQF
>many|TRBV29-1|TRBJ2-3
SVVTSVGLTDTQY
>few|TRBV18|TRBJ2-2
ASSPLAPTANTGELF
>many|TRBV20-1|TRBJ2-3
SAAQGGSTDTQY
>few|TRBV28|TRBJ2-7
ASSRTGFEQY
>-|TRBV14|TRBJ2-1
ASSQASGDSRYNEQF
>many|TRBV4-1|TRBJ1-3
ASSPNPLWGSGNTIY
>few|TRBV7-9|TRBJ2-7
ASSGTSEGGLEQY
>many|TRBV7-8|TRBJ2-7
ASSLAQGLSSYEQY
>-|TRBV7-2|TRBJ2-1
ASSLASGTSGYNEQF
>many|TRBV10-3|TRBJ2-7
AIQSGPNQY
>few|TRBV20-1|TRBJ1-3
SASSGDSGNTIY
>many|TRBV4-2|TRBJ1-2
ASSQDGQGVYT
>few|TRBV7-2|TRBJ2-5
ASSPRGPRVLQETQY
>many|TRBV7-2|TRBJ2-1
ASSVRQVAEQF
>many|TRBV6-1|TRBJ2-5
ASSPPGGRAATQY
>many|TRBV3-1|TRBJ1-3
ASSPEFGNTIY
>-|TRBV6-2/TRBV6-3|TRBJ1-1
ASSYRSAEAF
>many|TRBV5-1|TRBJ2-1
ASSLGAEGNEQF
>many|TRBV28|TRBJ2-5
ASSSIRDGFQETQY
>many|TRBV27|TRBJ1-5
ASSLDRYQPQH
>many|TRBV28|TRBJ2-7
ASSHPVRPSYEQY
>many|TRBV6-2/TRBV6-3|TRBJ1-4
ASSHPGGAPEKLF
>-|TRBV20-1|TRBJ2-1
CARDWATSGAYNEQF
>many|TRBV20-1|TRBJ2-7
SAPSPGPPAYEQY
>-|TRBV12-3/TRBV12-4|TRBJ2-5
ASSLTGAPQETQY
>many|TRBV5-6|TRBJ2-5
ASSWDRDNQETQY
>many|TRBV7-2|TRBJ2-5
ASSPAGPQETQY
>many|TRBV4-1|TRBJ1-2
ASSQDRGTGLGYGYT
>many|TRBV12-3/TRBV12-4|TRBJ2-2
ASRRGRDTGELF
>few|TRBV28|TRBJ2-2
ASSLQPATGELF
>many|TRBV27|TRBJ2-3
ASSSTGYTDTQY
>-|TRBV20-1|TRBJ2-2
SARDRRTGETGELF
>many|TRBV6-1|TRBJ2-6
ASRGLTDRGSSGANVLT
>many|TRBV9|TRBJ2-7
ASSQTAGGSSYEQY
>many|TRBV29-1|TRBJ1-5
SVSTASNQPQH
>-|TRBV5-5|TRBJ2-1
ASSPWVSAGGSDEQF
>many|TRBV20-1|TRBJ2-3
SGDFDTDTQY
>many|TRBV5-1|TRBJ1-1
ASSLEGVQGEAF
>many|TRBV28|TRBJ2-7
ASSPDRGRQQY
>-|TRBV3-1|TRBJ2-7
ASSLFDSPTYEQY
>many|TRBV5-1|TRBJ1-6
ASSIQGDNSPLH
>-|TRBV12-3/TRBV12-4|TRBJ1-6
ASSSLDRVRSPLH
>many|TRBV12-3/TRBV12-4|TRBJ1-1
ASRPTLMNTEAF
>many|TRBV5-1|TRBJ2-2
ASSRRDRGSGELF
>many|TRBV29-1|TRBJ2-2
SVALDRNTGELF
>many|TRBV20-1|TRBJ2-3
SARRPGQGGDTQY
>-|TRBV2|TRBJ2-3
ASSEALLAGGPDTQY
>many|TRBV15|TRBJ2-2
ATSRENTGELF